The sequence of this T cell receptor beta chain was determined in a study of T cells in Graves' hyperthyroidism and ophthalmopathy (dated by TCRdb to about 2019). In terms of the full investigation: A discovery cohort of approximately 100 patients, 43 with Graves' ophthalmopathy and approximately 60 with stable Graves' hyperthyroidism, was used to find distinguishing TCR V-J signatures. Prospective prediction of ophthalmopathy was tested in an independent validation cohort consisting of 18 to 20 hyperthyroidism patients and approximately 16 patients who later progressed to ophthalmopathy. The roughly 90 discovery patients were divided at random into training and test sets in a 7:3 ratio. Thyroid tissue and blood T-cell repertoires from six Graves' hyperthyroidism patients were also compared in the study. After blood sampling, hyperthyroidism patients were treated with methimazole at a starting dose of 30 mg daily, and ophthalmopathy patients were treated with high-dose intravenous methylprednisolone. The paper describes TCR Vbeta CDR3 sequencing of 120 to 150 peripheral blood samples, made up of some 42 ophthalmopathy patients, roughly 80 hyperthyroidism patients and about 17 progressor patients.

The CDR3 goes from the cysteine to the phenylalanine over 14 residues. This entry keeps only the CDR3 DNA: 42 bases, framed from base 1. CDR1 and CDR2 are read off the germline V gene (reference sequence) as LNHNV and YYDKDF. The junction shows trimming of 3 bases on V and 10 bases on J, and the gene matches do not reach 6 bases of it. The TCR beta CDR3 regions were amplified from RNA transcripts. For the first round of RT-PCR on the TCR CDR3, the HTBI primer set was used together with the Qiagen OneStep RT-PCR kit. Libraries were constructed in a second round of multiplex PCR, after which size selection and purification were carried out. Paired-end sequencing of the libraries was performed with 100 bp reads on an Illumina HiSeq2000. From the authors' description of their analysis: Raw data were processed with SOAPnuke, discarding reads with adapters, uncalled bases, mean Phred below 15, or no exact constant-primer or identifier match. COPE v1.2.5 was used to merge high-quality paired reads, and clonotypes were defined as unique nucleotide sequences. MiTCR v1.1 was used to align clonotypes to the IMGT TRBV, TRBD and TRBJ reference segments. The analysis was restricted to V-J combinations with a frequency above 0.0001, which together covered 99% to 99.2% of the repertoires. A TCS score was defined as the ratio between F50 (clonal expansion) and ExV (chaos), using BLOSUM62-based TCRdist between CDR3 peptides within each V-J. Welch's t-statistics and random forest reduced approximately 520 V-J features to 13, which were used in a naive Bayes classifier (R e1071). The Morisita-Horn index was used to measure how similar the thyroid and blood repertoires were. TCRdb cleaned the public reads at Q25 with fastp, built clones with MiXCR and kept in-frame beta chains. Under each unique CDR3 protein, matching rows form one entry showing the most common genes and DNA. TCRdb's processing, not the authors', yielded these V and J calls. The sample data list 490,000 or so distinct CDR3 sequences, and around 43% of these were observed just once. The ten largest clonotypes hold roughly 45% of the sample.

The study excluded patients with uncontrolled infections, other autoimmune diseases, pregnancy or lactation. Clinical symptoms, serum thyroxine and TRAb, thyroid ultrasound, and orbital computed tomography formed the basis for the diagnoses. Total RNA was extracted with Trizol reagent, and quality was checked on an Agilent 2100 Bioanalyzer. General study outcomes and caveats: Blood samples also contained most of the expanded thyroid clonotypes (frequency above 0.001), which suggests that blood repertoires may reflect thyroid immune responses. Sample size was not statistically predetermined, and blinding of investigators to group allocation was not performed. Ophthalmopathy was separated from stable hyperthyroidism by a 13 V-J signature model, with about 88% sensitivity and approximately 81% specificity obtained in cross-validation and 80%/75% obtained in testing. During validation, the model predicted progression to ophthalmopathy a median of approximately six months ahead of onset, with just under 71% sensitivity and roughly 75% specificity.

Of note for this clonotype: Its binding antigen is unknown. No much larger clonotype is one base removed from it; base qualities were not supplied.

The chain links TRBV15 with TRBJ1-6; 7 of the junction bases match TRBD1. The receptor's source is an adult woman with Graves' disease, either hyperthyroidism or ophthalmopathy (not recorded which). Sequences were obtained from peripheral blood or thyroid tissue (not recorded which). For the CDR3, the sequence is CATSSDRVLSPLHF. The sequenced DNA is TGTGCCACCAGCAGCGACAGGGTTTTATCACCCCTCCACTTT.